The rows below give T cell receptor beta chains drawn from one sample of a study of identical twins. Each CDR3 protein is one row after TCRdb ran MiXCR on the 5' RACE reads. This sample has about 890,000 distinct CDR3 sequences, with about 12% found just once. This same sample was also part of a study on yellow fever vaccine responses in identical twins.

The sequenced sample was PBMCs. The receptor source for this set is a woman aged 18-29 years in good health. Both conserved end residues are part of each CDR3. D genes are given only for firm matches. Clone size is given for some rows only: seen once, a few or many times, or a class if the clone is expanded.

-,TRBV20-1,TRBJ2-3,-,TGCAGTGCTAAGAGCGGGCCCCAAGGGATGTCAGATACGCAGTATTTT,CSAKSGPQGMSDTQYF
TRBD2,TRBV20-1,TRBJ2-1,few,TGCAGTGGCATGGCCGCGGGGGGTCCCTTTGAAGAGCAGTTCTTC,CSGMAAGGPFEEQFF
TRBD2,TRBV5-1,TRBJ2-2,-,TGCGCCAGCAGCTTACAACTGAGCGGGGGGCTCACCGGGGAGCTGTTTTTT,CASSLQLSGGLTGELFF
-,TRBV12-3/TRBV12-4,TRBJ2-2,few,TGTGCCAGCAGACCCGGGACTTCGAACACCGGGGAGCTGTTTTTT,CASRPGTSNTGELFF
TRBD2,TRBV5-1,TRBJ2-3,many,TGCGCCAGTACTACAGGGCAGCGGGAGATGCTTGATACGCAGTATTTT,CASTTGQREMLDTQYF
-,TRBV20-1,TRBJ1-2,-,TGCAGTGCTAGGGTTCTCTCCACGTATGGCTACACCTTC,CSARVLSTYGYTF
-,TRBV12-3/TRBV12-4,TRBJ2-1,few,TGTGCCAGCAAAGGAGGGACAGTCCACCCCAATGAGCAGTTCTTC,CASKGGTVHPNEQFF
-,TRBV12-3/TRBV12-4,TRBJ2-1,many,TGTGCCAGCAGTTTATCGGCCGAGCAGTTCTTC,CASSLSAEQFF
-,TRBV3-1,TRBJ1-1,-,TGTGCCAGCAGCCCAGGGCAGGGGCTTTGGTACACTGAAGCTTTCTTT,CASSPGQGLWYTEAFF
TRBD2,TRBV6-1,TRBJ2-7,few,TGTGCCAGCAGTGATGAAAGGCGGGAGGGGTGGGTTCCCGACTACGAGCAGTACTTC,CASSDERREGWVPDYEQYF
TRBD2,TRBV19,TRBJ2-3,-,TGTGCCAGTAGTATCTCCGGGACTAGCGTTCCCAGGATTACGCAGTATTTT,CASSISGTSVPRITQYF
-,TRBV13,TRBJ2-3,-,TGTGCCAGCAGTGGCAGGGGGGGATGGCCAGATACGCAGTATTTT,CASSGRGGWPDTQYF
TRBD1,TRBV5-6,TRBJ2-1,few,TGTGCCAGCAGCTTGGTCGACAGGGCTCCACACAATGAGCAGTTCTTC,CASSLVDRAPHNEQFF
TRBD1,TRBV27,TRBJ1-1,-,TGTGCCAGCAGTCCGTGGGACAGGGGTATCACTGAAGCTTTCTTT,CASSPWDRGITEAFF
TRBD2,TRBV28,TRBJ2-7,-,TGTGCCAGCAGTTTAATTGCTAGCGGGAGGGCCGGGTCCTACGAGCAGTACTTC,CASSLIASGRAGSYEQYF
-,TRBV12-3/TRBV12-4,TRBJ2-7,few,TGTGCCAGCAGTTTAGCGCTAGTCGGGGTCTACGAGCAGTACTTC,CASSLALVGVYEQYF
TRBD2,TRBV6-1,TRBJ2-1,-,TGTGCCAGTCAACTAGCGACCTACAATGAGCAGTTCTTC,CASQLATYNEQFF
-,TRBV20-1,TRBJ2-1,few,TGCAGTGCTCATACTAGTCCGCTCAATGAGCAGTTCTTC,CSAHTSPLNEQFF
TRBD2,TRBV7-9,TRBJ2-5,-,TGTGCCAGCAGCTCCCAAACTAGCGGGGGGTTTCAAGAGACCCAGTACTTC,CASSSQTSGGFQETQYF
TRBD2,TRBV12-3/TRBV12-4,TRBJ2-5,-,TGTGCCAGCAGAATAGGTCTAGCGGGGACCCAGTACTTC,CASRIGLAGTQYF
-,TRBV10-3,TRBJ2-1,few,TGTGCCATCAGTGGGCAGACAAAGCAGTTCTTC,CAISGQTKQFF
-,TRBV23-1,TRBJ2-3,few,TGCGCCAGACAGCCAGATACGCAGTATTTT,CARQPDTQYF
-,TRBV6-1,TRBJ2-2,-,TGTGCCAGCAGTCCCGGGACAACGCATGGGGAGCTGTTTTTT,CASSPGTTHGELFF
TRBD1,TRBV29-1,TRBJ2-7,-,TGCAGCGTAGACCCCGGGACAGGGAGCTCCTACGAGCAGTACTTC,CSVDPGTGSSYEQYF
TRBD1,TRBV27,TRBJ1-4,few,TGTGCCAGCAGTACAGGGGGCCAGAATGAAAAACTGTTTTTT,CASSTGGQNEKLFF
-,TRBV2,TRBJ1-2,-,TGTGCCAGCAGAGCAACAGGGACGAATGGCTACACCTTC,CASRATGTNGYTF
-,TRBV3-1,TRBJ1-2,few,TGTGCCAGCAGCCAAGGACATCGTGGCTACACCTTC,CASSQGHRGYTF
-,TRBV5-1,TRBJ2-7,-,TGCGCCAGCAGCTTACAAACTAGAATAGGCTCCTACGAGCAGTACTTC,CASSLQTRIGSYEQYF
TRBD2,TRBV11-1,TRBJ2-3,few,TGTGCCAGCGATAATTGGGACCCTAGGACTAGCGGGACCACAGATACGCAGTATTTT,CASDNWDPRTSGTTDTQYF
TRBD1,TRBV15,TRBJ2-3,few,TGTGCCACCAGCAGAGCGACAGGGTACAAACCGCAGTATTTT,CATSRATGYKPQYF
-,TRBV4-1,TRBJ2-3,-,TGCGCCAGCAGCCAAGTCTTACAGGGAGTGGATACGCAGTATTTT,CASSQVLQGVDTQYF
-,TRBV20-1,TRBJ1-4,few,TGCGGGGGCCGGGACCCGCAAAATGAAAAACTGTTTTTT,CGGRDPQNEKLFF
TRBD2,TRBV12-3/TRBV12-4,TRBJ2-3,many,TGTGCCAGCAGTTCCTACGGGACTAGCGGGAGCCCAGATACGCAGTATTTT,CASSSYGTSGSPDTQYF
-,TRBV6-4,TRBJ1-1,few,TGTGCCAGCAGTACAGATATCAACACTGAAGCTTTCTTT,CASSTDINTEAFF
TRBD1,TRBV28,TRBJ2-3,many,TGTGCCAGCAGTCCCGGGACAGGGACCACAGATACGCAGTATTTT,CASSPGTGTTDTQYF
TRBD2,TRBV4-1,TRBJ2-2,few,TGCGCCAGCAGCCAAGAGAGGAGGTCGGGACTAGCGGGGGGGCCTAACACCGGGGAGCTGTTTTTT,CASSQERRSGLAGGPNTGELFF
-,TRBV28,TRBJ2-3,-,TGTGCCAGCAGTCCCATCGACAGTCTCCCAGATACGCAGTATTTT,CASSPIDSLPDTQYF
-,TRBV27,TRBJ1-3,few,TGTGCCAGCAGTTTAAAACAGGGCTCTGGAAACACCATATATTTT,CASSLKQGSGNTIYF
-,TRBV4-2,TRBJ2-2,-,TGTGCCAGCAGCCAACTCGGCCAGGACACCGGGGAGCTGTTTTTT,CASSQLGQDTGELFF
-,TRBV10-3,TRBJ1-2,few,TGTGCCATCAGTGAATTCGAGCGGTCTAATGGCTACACCTTC,CAISEFERSNGYTF
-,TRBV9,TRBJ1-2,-,TGTGCCAGCAGCGTAGAGTTAGGAGGTCTTCGGGCCCAGGGCTACACCTTC,CASSVELGGLRAQGYTF
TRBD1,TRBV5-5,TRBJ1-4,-,TGTGCCAGCAGCCCGGACAGGGCTCATGAAAAACTGTTTTTT,CASSPDRAHEKLFF
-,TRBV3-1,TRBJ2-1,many,TGTGCCAGCAGAAAGACTGGAGACAATGAGCAGTTCTTC,CASRKTGDNEQFF
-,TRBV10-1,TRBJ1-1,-,TGCGCCAGCAGTGAGTCTGTAAGGAGAACAGGGTACACTGAAGCTTTCTTT,CASSESVRRTGYTEAFF
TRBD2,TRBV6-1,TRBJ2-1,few,TGTGCCAGCAGTGAGGCTAGCGGGAGCTACAATGAGCAGTTCTTC,CASSEASGSYNEQFF
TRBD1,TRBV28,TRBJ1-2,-,TGTGCCAGCACTCTCAGGGGGATCGATGGCTACACCTTC,CASTLRGIDGYTF
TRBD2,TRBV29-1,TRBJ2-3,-,TGCAGCGTTGAGTCTCTAGCGGGGCGAGGGGATACGCAGTATTTT,CSVESLAGRGDTQYF
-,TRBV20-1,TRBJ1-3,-,TGCAGTGCTGGGGATTGGGCGGCCATATATTTT,CSAGDWAAIYF
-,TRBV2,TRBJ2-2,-,TGTGCCAGCAGGAGGCCGGCGGGCACCGGGGAGCTGTTTTTT,CASRRPAGTGELFF
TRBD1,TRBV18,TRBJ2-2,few,TGTGCCAGCTCACCACCACTCGGGACAGGGATCACCGGGGAGCTGTTTTTT,CASSPPLGTGITGELFF
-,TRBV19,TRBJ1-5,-,TGTGCCAGTAGTATTCGATCGCGCCTGGCCCAGCATTTT,CASSIRSRLAQHF
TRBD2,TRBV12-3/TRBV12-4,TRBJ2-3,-,TGTGCCAGCACTGATCTAGCGGGAGGGCCCGGCAACACAGATACGCAGTATTTT,CASTDLAGGPGNTDTQYF
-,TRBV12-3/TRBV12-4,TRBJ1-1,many,TGTGCCAGCAGCACCTCGACAAACATGAACACTGAAGCTTTCTTT,CASSTSTNMNTEAFF
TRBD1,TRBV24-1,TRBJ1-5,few,TGTGCCACCAGTGGGACAGGGGTAGATCAGCCCCAGCATTTT,CATSGTGVDQPQHF
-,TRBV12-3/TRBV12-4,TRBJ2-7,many,TGTGCCAGCAGTTTACCGGGTGCCTACGAGCAGTACTTC,CASSLPGAYEQYF
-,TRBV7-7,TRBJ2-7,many,TGTGCCAGCAGCTTAGGGGAGAGCTCCTACGAGCAGTACTTC,CASSLGESSYEQYF
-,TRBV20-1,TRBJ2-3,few,TGCAGTGCTACCGGCTTTGGCGGGGGCACAGATACGCAGTATTTT,CSATGFGGGTDTQYF
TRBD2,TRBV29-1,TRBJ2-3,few,TGCAGCGTCAATAGCGGGAGGGGGACAGATACGCAGTATTTT,CSVNSGRGTDTQYF
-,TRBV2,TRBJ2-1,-,TGTGCCAGCAGTGACAGTTTGAGAGAATACAATGAGCAGTTCTTC,CASSDSLREYNEQFF
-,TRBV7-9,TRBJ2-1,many,TGTGCCAGCAGCTCTGACTCCTATGAGCAGTTCTTC,CASSSDSYEQFF